Here is one T cell receptor (beta chain) with its context. Distinct nucleotide sequences in the sample also encode this CDR3. The length of the CDR3 is 14 residues. The V gene end was trimmed by 0 bases and the J gene end by 0 bases; junction bases not matched to a gene: 0. CDR1 SGHRS and CDR2 YFSETQ come from the germline V gene. Assay used: immunoSEQ multiplex PCR; TCRdb lists only in-frame clones, some missing. Found here are 1.6 million or so clones, 98% of them singletons; the top ten hold approximately 0.38%. This record comes from a study of shared clonotypes between healthy human individuals. The clonotype was recovered from a man under 40 in good health. Sequenced sample: naive CD4+ T cells sorted from blood. Subset here: CD45RA+ positively selected. V is TRBV5-1 and J is TRBJ2-7; 7 positions match TRBD2. CDR3 nucleotides: TGCGCCAGCAGCTTGGTAGCGGGCTCCTACGAGCAGTACTTC. It encodes CASSLVAGSYEQYF.